This TCR beta chain was captured in a study of T cells in Graves' hyperthyroidism and ophthalmopathy. Whole-study findings and limits: Median prediction lead before ophthalmopathy onset was 6.5 to 7 months with the model.

Researchers amplified the TCR beta CDR3 regions from RNA transcripts. Researchers ran a first-round RT-PCR on the TCR CDR3 using the HTBI primer set. TCRdb fed the multiplex PCR reads into MiXCR, producing one record per CDR3 protein. The profile shows 500,000 to 600,000 distinct CDR3 sequences, roughly 50% of them singletons. A word on this clonotype: The antigen remains undetermined.

The J segment lost 0 bases and the V segment lost 5 bases, leaving 7 bases of the junction unmatched. CDR1 and CDR2 (germline): SGHTA, FQGTGA. There are 16 residues in the CDR3. The TCR sequence derives from an adult woman with Graves' disease, either hyperthyroidism or ophthalmopathy (not recorded which). The gene calls are TRBV7-3 and TRBJ2-1, with 7 bases matching TRBD2. Sequences were obtained from peripheral blood or thyroid tissue (not recorded which). DNA for the CDR3: TGTGCCAGCAGCCCTAGCGGCGCGAGCTCCTACAATGAGCAGTTCTTC. It codes for CASSPSGASSYNEQFF.